This TCR beta chain is drawn from a study of blood T cell repertoires in COVID-19. Study-level background: The samples span acute and convalescent COVID-19 from the United States, Italy and Spain. T cells, B-cell-depleted T cells, or PBMCs provided the cDNA or gDNA that served as material.

Germline V CDR1 and CDR2: LGHNA, YSLEER. V shed 0 bases and J shed 7 bases, with 7 bases lying between them. The CDR3 has 14 amino acids. Sequencing was performed with immunoSEQ multiplex PCR; in TCRdb, only in-frame clones are kept and a portion is missing. The table records about 370,000 clones, about 90% of them present only once. This receptor was identified in a woman aged 30 to 39 with COVID-19, enrolled during active disease. Material for sequencing was peripheral blood. The chain joins TRBV4-3 to TRBJ1-6; perhaps TRBD1 as D (5 bases). As DNA, the CDR3 is TGCGCCAGCAGCCAAGATGGGGGGAATTCACCCCTCCACTTT. Protein product: CASSQDGGNSPLHF.